This T cell receptor beta chain was retrieved from a study of T cells in Graves' hyperthyroidism and ophthalmopathy. CDR1 and CDR2 (germline): DFQATT, SNEGSKA (reference sequence). Deletions cut 4 bases from V and 5 bases from J, with 15 bases between. The CDR3 is made up of 14 amino acids. Amplification targeted TCR beta CDR3 regions from RNA transcripts. A first-round RT-PCR of the TCR CDR3 used the HTBI primer set. Using its own MiXCR run on the multiplex PCR reads, TCRdb lists one record per CDR3 protein. Among roughly 500,000 distinct CDR3 sequences listed, approximately 44% were seen once. Broader study findings: Most clonotypes expanded in thyroid above 0.001 were likewise present in blood.

This clonotype has a count of ten or more. Its antigen is still unknown. Patients were excluded for uncontrolled infection, other autoimmune disease, pregnancy or lactation. Together with thyroid ultrasound, orbital computed tomography, serum thyroxine and TRAb, clinical symptoms were used for diagnoses. The clonotype was recovered from an adult woman with Graves' disease, either hyperthyroidism or ophthalmopathy (not recorded which). V and J are TRBV20-1 and TRBJ1-5, with D tentatively TRBD1 (6 bases). Sequenced sample: peripheral blood or thyroid tissue (not recorded which). CDR3 protein: CSAKGGLGDQPQHF. CDR3 bases: TGCAGTGCTAAGGGGGGACTTGGCGATCAGCCCCAGCATTTT.